The clone carrying this T cell receptor (beta chain) was observed many times. The target antigen is unknown. The data were obtained in a study of T cells after yellow fever vaccination. TCR cDNA was made by 5'RACE template switching, adding a universal primer site and UMIs. TCRdb called the 5' RACE reads again in MiXCR, with one record for every CDR3 protein. This sample has roughly 340,000 distinct CDR3 sequences, with about 9.5% found just once. The study's findings and limits: A minor fraction of clonotypes spanned both CD4 and CD8 compartments.

The V gene's germline CDR1 is SGHRS and CDR2 YFSETQ. The CDR3 consists of 15 residues. V was cut by 1 base and J by 2 bases, with 10 bases left in between. The chain has TRBV5-1 and TRBJ2-1; D might be TRBD2 (6 bases). This specimen consisted of PBMCs, obtained on the day of the first yellow fever vaccination. This TCR came from a young man who received the YFV17D yellow fever vaccine. The DNA of the CDR3 is TGCGCCAGCAGCTTGTATAGCGGCGCCTACAATGAGCAGTTCTTC. The encoded protein is CASSLYSGAYNEQFF. The full variable domain, with the rest looked up from reference TRBV5-1 and TRBJ2-1, is KAGVTQTPRYLIKTRGQQVTLSCSPISGHRSVSWYQQTPGQGLQFLFEYFSETQRNKGNFPGRFSGRQFSNSRSEMNVSTLELGDSALYLCASSLYSGAYNEQFFGPGTRLTVL.